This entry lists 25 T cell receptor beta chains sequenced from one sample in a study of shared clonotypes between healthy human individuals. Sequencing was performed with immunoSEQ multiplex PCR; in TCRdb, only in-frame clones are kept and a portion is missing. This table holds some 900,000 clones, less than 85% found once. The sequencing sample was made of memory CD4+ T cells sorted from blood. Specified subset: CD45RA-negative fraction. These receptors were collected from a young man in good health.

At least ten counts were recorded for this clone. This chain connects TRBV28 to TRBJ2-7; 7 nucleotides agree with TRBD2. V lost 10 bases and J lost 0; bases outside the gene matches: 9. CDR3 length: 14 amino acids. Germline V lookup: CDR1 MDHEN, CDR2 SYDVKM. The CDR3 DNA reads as TGTGCCACCCCCTGGGGGGGAGGCTCCTACGAGCAGTACTTC. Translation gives CATPWGGGSYEQYF. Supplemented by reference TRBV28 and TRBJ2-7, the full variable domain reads DVKVTQSSRYLVKRTGEKVFLECVQDMDHENMFWYRQDPGLGLRLIYFSYDVKMKEKGDIPEGYSVSREKKERFSLILESASTNQTSMYLCATPWGGGSYEQYFGPGTRLTVT.

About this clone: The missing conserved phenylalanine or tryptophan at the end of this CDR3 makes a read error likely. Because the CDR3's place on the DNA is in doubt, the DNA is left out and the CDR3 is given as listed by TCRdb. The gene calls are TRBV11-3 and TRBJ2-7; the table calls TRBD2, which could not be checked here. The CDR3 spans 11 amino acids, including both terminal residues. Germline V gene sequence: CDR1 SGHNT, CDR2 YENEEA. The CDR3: CASSSGPRGGL.

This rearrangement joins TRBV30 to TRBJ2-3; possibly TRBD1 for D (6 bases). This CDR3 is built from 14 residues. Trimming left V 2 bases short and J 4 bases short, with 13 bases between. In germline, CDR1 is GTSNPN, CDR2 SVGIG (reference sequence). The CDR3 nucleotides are TGTGCCTGGAGTAGAGGGGGTAGCGCAGATACGCAGTATTTT. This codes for CAWSRGGSADTQYF.

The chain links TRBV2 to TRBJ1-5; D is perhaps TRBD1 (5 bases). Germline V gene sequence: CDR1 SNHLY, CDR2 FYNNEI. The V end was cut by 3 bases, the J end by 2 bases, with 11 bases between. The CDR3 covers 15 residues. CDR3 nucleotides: TGTGCCAGCAGTGATGGGGGAAGTGGCAATCAGCCCCAGCATTTT. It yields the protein CASSDGGSGNQPQHF.

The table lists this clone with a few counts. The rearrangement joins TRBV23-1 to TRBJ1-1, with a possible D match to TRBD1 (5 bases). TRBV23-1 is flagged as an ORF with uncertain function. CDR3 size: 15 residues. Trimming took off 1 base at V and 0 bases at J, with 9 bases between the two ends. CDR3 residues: CASSQWRGMNTEAFF. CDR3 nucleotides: TGCGCCAGCAGTCAATGGCGGGGGATGAACACTGAAGCTTTCTTT.

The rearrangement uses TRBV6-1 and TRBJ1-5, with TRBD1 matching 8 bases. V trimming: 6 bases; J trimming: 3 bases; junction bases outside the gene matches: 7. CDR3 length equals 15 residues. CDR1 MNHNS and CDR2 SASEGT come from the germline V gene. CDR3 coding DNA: TGTGCCAGCAGGGGGGCAGGGGGCGTCAATCAGCCCCAGCATTTT. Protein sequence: CASRGAGGVNQPQHF.

This chain's CDR3 is CASRTASGNTIYF. CDR3 DNA sequence: TGTGCCAGCAGGACAGCCTCTGGAAACACCATATATTTT. V gene TRBV6-6 combines with J gene TRBJ1-3; possibly TRBD1 for D (5 bases). The CDR3 contains 13 residues. Germline V gene sequence: CDR1 MNHNY, CDR2 SVGAGI (reference sequence). V was clipped by 6 bases and J by 0 bases, with 6 bases between them.

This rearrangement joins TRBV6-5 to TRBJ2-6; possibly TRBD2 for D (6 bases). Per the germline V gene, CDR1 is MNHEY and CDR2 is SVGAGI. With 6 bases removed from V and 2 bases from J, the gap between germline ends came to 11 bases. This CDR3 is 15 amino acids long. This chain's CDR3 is CASRPGLTGANVLTF. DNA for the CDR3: TGTGCCAGCAGACCGGGACTCACTGGGGCCAACGTCCTGACTTTC.

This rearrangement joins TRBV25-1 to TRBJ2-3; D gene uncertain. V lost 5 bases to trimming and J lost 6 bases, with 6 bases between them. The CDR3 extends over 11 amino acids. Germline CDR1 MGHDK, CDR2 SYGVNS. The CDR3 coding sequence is TGTGCCAGCAGTATCGTCGATACGCAGTATTTT. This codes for CASSIVDTQYF.

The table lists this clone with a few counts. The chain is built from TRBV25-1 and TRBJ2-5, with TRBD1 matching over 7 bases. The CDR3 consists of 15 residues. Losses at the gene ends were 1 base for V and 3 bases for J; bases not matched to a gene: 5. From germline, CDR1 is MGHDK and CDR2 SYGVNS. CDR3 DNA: TGTGCCAGCAGTGAATCGGGACAGTGGAAAGAGACCCAGTACTTC. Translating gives CASSESGQWKETQYF.

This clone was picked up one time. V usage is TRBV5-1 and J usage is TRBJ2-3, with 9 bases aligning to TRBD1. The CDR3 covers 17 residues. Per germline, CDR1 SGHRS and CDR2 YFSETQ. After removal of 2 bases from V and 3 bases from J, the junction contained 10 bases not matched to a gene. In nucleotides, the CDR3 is TGCGCCAGCAGCTTAGGACATCGGGACAGGGAGACAGATACGCAGTATTTT. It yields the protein CASSLGHRDRETDTQYF.

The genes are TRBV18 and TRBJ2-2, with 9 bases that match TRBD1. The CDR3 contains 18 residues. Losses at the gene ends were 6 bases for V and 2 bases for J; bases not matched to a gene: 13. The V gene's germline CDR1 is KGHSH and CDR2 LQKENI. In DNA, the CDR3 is TGTGCCAGCTCCCAGAGACCAAGACAGGGGGGAAACACCGGGGAGCTGTTTTTT. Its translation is CASSQRPRQGGNTGELFF.

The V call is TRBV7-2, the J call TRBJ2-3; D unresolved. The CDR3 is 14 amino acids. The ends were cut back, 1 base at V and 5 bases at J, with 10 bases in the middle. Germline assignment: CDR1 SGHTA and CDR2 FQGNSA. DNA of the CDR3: TGTGCCAGCAGCTTAGTAAATGGCAAAGATACGCAGTATTTT. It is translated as CASSLVNGKDTQYF.

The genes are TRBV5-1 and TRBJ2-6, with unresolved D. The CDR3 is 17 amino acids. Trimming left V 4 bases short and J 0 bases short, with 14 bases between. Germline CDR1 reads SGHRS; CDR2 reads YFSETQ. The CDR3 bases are TGCGCCAGCAGCCCTCAACCTCCAAACTCTGGGGCCAACGTCCTGACTTTC. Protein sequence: CASSPQPPNSGANVLTF.

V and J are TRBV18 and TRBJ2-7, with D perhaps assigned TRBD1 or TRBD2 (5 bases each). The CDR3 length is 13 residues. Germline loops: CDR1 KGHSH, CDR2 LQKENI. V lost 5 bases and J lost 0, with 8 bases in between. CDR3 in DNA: TGTGCCAGCTCATGGGACCGCTCCTACGAGCAGTACTTC. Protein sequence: CASSWDRSYEQYF. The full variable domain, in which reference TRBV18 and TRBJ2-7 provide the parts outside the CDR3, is NAGVMQNPRHLVRRRGQEARLRCSPMKGHSHVYWYRQLPEEGLKFMVYLQKENIIDESGMPKERFSAEFPKEGPSILRIQQVVRGDSAAYFCASSWDRSYEQYFGPGTRLTVT.

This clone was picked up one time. The CDR3, as DNA: TGTGCCAGCAGCTTAGGAGGGACAGGGGGGAGGGAAAAACTGTTTTTT. It codes for CASSLGGTGGREKLFF. The chain links TRBV7-2 to TRBJ1-4; TRBD1 aligns across 11 bases. Trimming removed 1 base from V and 8 bases from J; junction bases left unmatched: 6. This CDR3 contains 16 residues. Germline V gene sequence: CDR1 SGHTA, CDR2 FQGNSA.

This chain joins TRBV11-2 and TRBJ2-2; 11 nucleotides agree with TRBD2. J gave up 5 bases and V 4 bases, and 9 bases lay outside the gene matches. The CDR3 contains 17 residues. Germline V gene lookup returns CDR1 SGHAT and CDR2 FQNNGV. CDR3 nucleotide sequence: TGTGCCAGCAGCTCCCCACTAGCGGGAGATGGGACCGGGGAGCTGTTTTTT. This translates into CASSSPLAGDGTGELFF.

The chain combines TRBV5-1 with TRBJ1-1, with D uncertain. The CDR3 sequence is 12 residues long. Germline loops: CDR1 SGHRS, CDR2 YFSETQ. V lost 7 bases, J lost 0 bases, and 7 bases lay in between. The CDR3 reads CASGEMNTEAFF. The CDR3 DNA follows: TGCGCCAGCGGCGAGATGAACACTGAAGCTTTCTTT. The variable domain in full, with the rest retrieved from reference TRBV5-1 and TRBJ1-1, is KAGVTQTPRYLIKTRGQQVTLSCSPISGHRSVSWYQQTPGQGLQFLFEYFSETQRNKGNFPGRFSGRQFSNSRSEMNVSTLELGDSALYLCASGEMNTEAFFGQGTRLTVV.

The CDR3 protein is CASSLGAGGTPETQYF. The CDR3 DNA is TGCGCCAGCAGCTTGGGAGCGGGGGGTACCCCAGAGACCCAGTACTTC. This chain connects TRBV5-1 to TRBJ2-5; TRBD2 matches 9 bases. Germline CDR1 and CDR2: SGHRS and YFSETQ. This CDR3 contains 16 residues. J was trimmed by 4 bases and V by 0 bases; bases with no gene match: 7.

For the CDR3, the DNA is TGTGCCAGCAGTACGGGACAGGGGGCGCGCCACGAGCAGTACTTC. This codes for CASSTGQGARHEQYF. The chain couples TRBV7-2 to TRBJ2-7; TRBD1 matches at 12 bases. Germline-derived CDR1 and CDR2 are SGHTA and FQGNSA. Germline trimming cut 6 bases from V and 5 bases from J; bases unmatched to any gene: 8. The CDR3 is made up of 15 amino acids.

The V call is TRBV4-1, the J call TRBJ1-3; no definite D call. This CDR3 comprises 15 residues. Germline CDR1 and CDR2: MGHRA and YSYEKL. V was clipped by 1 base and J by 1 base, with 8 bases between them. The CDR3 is CASSQAGISGNTIYF. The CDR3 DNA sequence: TGCGCCAGCAGCCAAGCCGGAATTTCTGGAAACACCATATATTTT.

CDR3 amino acids: CAIRDRETYGYTF. CDR3 DNA sequence: TGTGCCATCAGGGACAGAGAAACCTATGGCTACACCTTC. The V call is TRBV10-3, the J call TRBJ1-2, with D tentatively TRBD1 (6 bases). Trimming removed 6 bases from V and 4 bases from J, with 12 bases in between. This CDR3 is built from 13 residues. Germline V gives CDR1 ENHRY, CDR2 SYGVKD.

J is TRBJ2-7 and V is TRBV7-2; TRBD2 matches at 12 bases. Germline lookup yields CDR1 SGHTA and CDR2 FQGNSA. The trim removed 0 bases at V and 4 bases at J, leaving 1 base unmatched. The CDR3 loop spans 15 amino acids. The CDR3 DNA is TGTGCCAGCAGCTTAGCGACTAGCGGGAGTTACGAGCAGTACTTC. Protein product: CASSLATSGSYEQYF.

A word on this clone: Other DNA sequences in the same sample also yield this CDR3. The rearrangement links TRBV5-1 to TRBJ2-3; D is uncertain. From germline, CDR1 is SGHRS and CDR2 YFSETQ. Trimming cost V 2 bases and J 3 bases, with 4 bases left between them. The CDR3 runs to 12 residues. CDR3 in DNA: TGCGCCAGCAGCTTCGAGACAGATACGCAGTATTTT. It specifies CASSFETDTQYF.

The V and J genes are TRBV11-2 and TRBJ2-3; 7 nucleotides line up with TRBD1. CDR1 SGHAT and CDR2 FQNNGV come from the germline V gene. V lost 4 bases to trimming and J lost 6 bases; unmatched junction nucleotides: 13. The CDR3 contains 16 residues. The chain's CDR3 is CASSSLTTDRADTQYF. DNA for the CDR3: TGTGCCAGCAGCTCCCTTACGACTGACAGGGCGGATACGCAGTATTTT.